This TCR beta chain was observed in a study of shared clonotypes between healthy human individuals. Turning to this clone: Its antigen remains unidentified.

Trimming removed 3 bases at V and 0 bases at J, with 12 bases between. Germline V gives CDR1 LNHDA, CDR2 SQIVND (reference sequence). CDR3 length: 16 residues. Here immunoSEQ multiplex PCR was the method, and the copy in TCRdb shows in-frame clones only, minus some. The sample shows roughly 2.1 million clones, roughly 91% of them seen only once. It was CD45RO-negative cells, positively selected for CCR7, that made up naive CD8 cells, with terminally differentiated effector memory CD45RA+ cells excluded. Free of recent acute infections or vaccinations, the donors were healthy HIV-negative adults. Study-level points and caveats: Of the naive CD4 clonotypes, approximately 5% were shared across several donors. Expectations were that clonotype sharing among donors would be affected by sequencing depth.

This TCR was recovered from a man between 18 and 35 years old in good health. Some clones in this sample may be carry-over from other donors' samples. Sequencing input: naive CD8+ T cells from PBMCs. The chain is built from TRBV19 and TRBJ2-1; a weak D match, TRBD2 (6 bases). This CDR3 is CASSIGGWASYNEQFF. CDR3 DNA sequence: TGTGCCAGTAGTATTGGGGGGTGGGCCTCCTACAATGAGCAGTTCTTC.